The source of this T cell receptor (beta chain) is a study of neurological immune-mediated disorders. Trimming removed 7 bases from V and 1 base from J; junction bases left unmatched: 10. CDR3 length: 15 amino acids. CDR1 and CDR2 (germline): GTSNPN, SVGIG (reference sequence). 5'RACE with 10-nucleotide random UMIs generated the cDNA. TCRdb redid the calling of the 5' RACE reads with MiXCR, one entry per CDR3 protein. The top ten hold 3% to 4.5% of the sample, which has some 42,000 distinct CDR3 sequences, around a tenth seen once. Only a few counts were recorded for this clonotype. No antigen is known for it. Findings and limits, study-wide: The expanded clones of different subjects shared no CDR3 amino acid sequences (suggesting private repertoires in all groups). The most TCR clonal expansion was seen in HTLV-1-associated myelopathy, and the least was seen in multiple sclerosis, which fell below healthy controls.

The sorted libraries involved the use of about 910,000 CD4+ or CD8+ T cells. This sequence originates from a woman between 25 and 40 years old with HTLV-1-associated myelopathy (HAM/TSP). The chain joins TRBV30 to TRBJ1-5; 7 positions agree with TRBD1. The sequencing sample was made of CD4+ T cells from blood. In DNA, the CDR3 is TGTGCCTTTAAACTAGGGGGCGCGAGCAATCAGCCCCAGCATTTT. Its translation is CAFKLGGASNQPQHF.